Each of the 13 T cell receptor beta chains below was sequenced from the same sample in a study of OX40 agonist ivuxolimab in advanced cancers. Clones were read by immunoSEQ multiplex PCR, and TCRdb kept only the in-frame ones, dropping some. The table lists tens of thousands of clones, over 80% of them singletons. The source material was CD4+ or CD8+ T cells sorted from blood, sampled in a trial of the OX40 agonist ivuxolimab. The receptors here all came from an adult with an advanced solid tumor such as melanoma, head and neck, liver or kidney cancer.

V usage is TRBV21-1 and J usage is TRBJ2-1; the table's D call, TRBD2, was not checked against the DNA. TRBV21-1 is a recognized pseudogene. This CDR3 has 16 amino acids. In DNA form, the CDR3 reads TGTGCCAGCAGCAAAGTCTCGAGCGGGAGCGCGGGTGAGCAGTTCTTC. Protein sequence: CASSKVSSGSAGEQFF.

Only one count was recorded for this clone. The CDR3 DNA reads TGTGCCATCAGGGGTGTGGGGGGAACTGAAGCTTTCTTT. It yields the protein CAIRGVGGTEAFF. This chain uses TRBV10-3 with TRBJ1-1, with D possibly TRBD1 on 5 matching bases. Per the germline V gene, CDR1 is ENHRY and CDR2 is SYGVKD. CDR3 size: 13 residues. Trimming took off 6 bases at V and 5 bases at J, with 13 bases between the two ends.

V usage is TRBV7-8 and J usage is TRBJ2-6; 10 nucleotides line up with TRBD2. The CDR3 has 18 amino acids. The germline V gene encodes CDR1 SGHVS and CDR2 FQNEAQ. V trimming: 5 bases; J trimming: 4 bases; junction bases outside the gene matches: 11. The CDR3 is CASSRPSAGGPGANVLTF. The CDR3 DNA sequence: TGTGCCAGCAGCCGTCCTTCAGCGGGGGGGCCCGGGGCCAACGTCCTGACTTTC.

The chain has TRBV15 and TRBJ2-5; D gene ambiguous. CDR3 length equals 13 residues. V lost 5 bases, J lost 5 bases, and 12 bases lay in between. CDR1 is LNHNV and CDR2 is YYDKDF in the germline V gene (reference sequence). The CDR3 DNA reads as TGTGCCACCAGCCACCCCCCGAGGGAGACCCAGTACTTC. This gives the protein CATSHPPRETQYF.

The rearrangement uses TRBV28 and TRBJ2-2; 10 nucleotides align to TRBD1. This CDR3 is 15 amino acids long. The germline CDR1 and CDR2 sequences are MDHEN and SYDVKM. Unmatched junction bases numbered 8, after V lost 6 bases and J lost 7 bases. CDR3 sequence: CASRGQTGGIGELFF. DNA of the CDR3: TGTGCCAGCAGGGGTCAGACAGGGGGCATCGGGGAGCTGTTTTTT.

The chain links TRBV27 to TRBJ2-5; 11 positions match TRBD2. The better agreement between TRBJ2-7 and the DNA end casts doubt on the J call. Germline V gene sequence: CDR1 MNHEY, CDR2 SMNVEV (reference sequence). The CDR3 loop spans 12 amino acids. The CDR3 here is CASGLAGGEQYF. As DNA, the CDR3 is TGTGCCAGTGGGCTAGCGGGAGGCGAGCAGTACTTC.

This chain connects TRBV7-2 to TRBJ2-1; possible D gene TRBD2, 6 bases. The V and J ends lost 5 bases and 3 bases respectively, with 17 bases between them. The CDR3 is made up of 16 amino acids. Germline values: CDR1 SGHTA, CDR2 FQGNSA. The CDR3 loop is CASSLPLALDYNEQFF. CDR3 in DNA: TGTGCCAGCAGCCTCCCACTAGCCCTAGACTACAATGAGCAGTTCTTC.

The chain joins TRBV7-9 to TRBJ2-5; D ambiguous. The CDR3 runs to 15 residues. Germline-derived CDR1 and CDR2 are SEHNR and FQNEAQ (reference sequence). The ends were cut back, 5 bases at V and 2 bases at J, with 15 bases in the middle. The CDR3 DNA reads as TGTGCCAGCAGCCCTGGTGATGGGCGGCAAGAGACCCAGTACTTC. Translating it yields CASSPGDGRQETQYF.

This sequence joins TRBV20-1 and TRBJ1-2; the D is unclear. Germline lookup yields CDR1 DFQATT and CDR2 SNEGSKA (reference sequence). CDR3 length equals 8 residues. As DNA, the CDR3 is TGCAGGTGGGATGGCTACACCTTC. Translating gives CRWDGYTF.

The chain is built from TRBV4-1 and TRBJ2-1; D might be TRBD2 (6 bases). The V gene lost 1 base and the J gene lost 7 bases, with 11 bases spanning the gap. Germline assignment: CDR1 MGHRA and CDR2 YSYEKL. The CDR3 runs to 14 residues. The chain's CDR3 is CASSQVSGRNEQFF. CDR3 bases: TGCGCCAGCAGCCAAGTTTCGGGGAGGAATGAGCAGTTCTTC.

The gene calls are TRBV4-1 and TRBJ1-1, with 9 bases matching TRBD1. Germline V gene sequence: CDR1 MGHRA, CDR2 YSYEKL. Losses at the gene ends were 1 base for V and 0 bases for J; bases not matched to a gene: 3. The CDR3 runs 16 residues. The CDR3, as DNA: TGCGCCAGCAGCCAAGGGACAGGGGTTATGAACACTGAAGCTTTCTTT. It yields the protein CASSQGTGVMNTEAFF.

The chain has TRBV11-2 and TRBJ2-1; D gene unclear. The CDR3 length is 12 residues. The germline V gene has CDR1 SGHAT and CDR2 FQNNGV. The V end was cut by 2 bases, the J end by 6 bases, with 5 bases between. In DNA form, the CDR3 reads TGTGCCAGCAGCTTATCCGCCAATGAGCAGTTCTTC. Its protein product is CASSLSANEQFF.

The sample holds one count of this clone. V usage is TRBV27 and J usage is TRBJ2-7; 8 bases are a match to TRBD2. The V gene's germline CDR1 is MNHEY and CDR2 SMNVEV (reference sequence). The CDR3 is 18 residues long. The V and J ends lost 5 bases and 6 bases, in that order; junction bases with no gene match: 21. The CDR3, as DNA: TGTGCCAGCAGTCTAGGGGCGGGAGGCCACCCGGGCCTCTCCGAGCAGTACTTC. Its protein product is CASSLGAGGHPGLSEQYF.